One and the same sample provided the 2 T cell receptor beta chains below, sequenced in a study of OX40 agonist ivuxolimab in advanced cancers. The method was immunoSEQ multiplex PCR; TCRdb's version includes in-frame clones alone and lacks a portion of them. The data show about 24,000 clones, over 70% seen once. The material was CD4+ or CD8+ T cells sorted from blood, obtained in a trial of the OX40 agonist ivuxolimab. The receptors were gathered from an adult with an advanced solid tumor such as melanoma, head and neck, liver or kidney cancer.

The chain couples TRBV5-1 to TRBJ1-2, with D possibly being TRBD1 (6 bases). Germline assignment: CDR1 SGHRS and CDR2 YFSETQ. The V end was cut by 0 bases, the J end by 5 bases, with 11 bases between. CDR3 size: 14 residues. The DNA of the CDR3 is TGCGCCAGCAGCTTGGTTCGGACAGAGTATGGCTACACCTTC. The encoded protein is CASSLVRTEYGYTF.

The gene calls are TRBV5-4 and TRBJ1-1; D possibly corresponds to TRBD1 (5 bases). The CDR3 totals 14 residues. Germline V gives CDR1 SGHNT, CDR2 YYREEE (reference sequence). Trimming took 2 bases from V and 0 from J, leaving 8 bases between them. CDR3 sequence: CASSLQAMNTEAFF. The CDR3, as DNA: TGTGCCAGCAGCTTACAGGCAATGAACACTGAAGCTTTCTTT. Supplemented by reference TRBV5-4 and TRBJ1-1, the full variable domain reads ETGVTQSPTHLIKTRGQQVTLRCSSQSGHNTVSWYQQALGQGPQFIFQYYREEENGRGNFPPRFSGLQFPNYSSELNVNALELDDSALYLCASSLQAMNTEAFFGQGTRLTVV.